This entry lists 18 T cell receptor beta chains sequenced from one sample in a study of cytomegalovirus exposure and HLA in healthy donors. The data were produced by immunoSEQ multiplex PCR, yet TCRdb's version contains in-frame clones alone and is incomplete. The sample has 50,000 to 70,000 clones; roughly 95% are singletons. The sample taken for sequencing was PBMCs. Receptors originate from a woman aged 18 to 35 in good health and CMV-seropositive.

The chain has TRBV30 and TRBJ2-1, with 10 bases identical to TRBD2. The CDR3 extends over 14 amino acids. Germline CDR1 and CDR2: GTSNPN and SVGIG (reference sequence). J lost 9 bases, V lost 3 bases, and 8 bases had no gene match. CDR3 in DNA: TGTGCCTGGAGCCAGATAGCGGGGGGATTTGAGCAGTTCTTC. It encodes CAWSQIAGGFEQFF.

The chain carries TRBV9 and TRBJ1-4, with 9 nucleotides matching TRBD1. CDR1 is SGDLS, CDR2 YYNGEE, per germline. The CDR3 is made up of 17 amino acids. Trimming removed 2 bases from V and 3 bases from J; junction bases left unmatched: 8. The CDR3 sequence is CASSVEGGTGSNEKLFF. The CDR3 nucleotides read TGTGCCAGCAGCGTCGAGGGGGGGACAGGGTCTAATGAAAAACTGTTTTTT.

The CDR3 reads CAWSSLGGADYTF. In nucleotides, the CDR3 is TGTGCCTGGAGTTCTCTAGGGGGCGCTGACTACACCTTC. V gene TRBV30 combines with J gene TRBJ1-2, with 7 bases fitting TRBD1. The CDR3 covers 13 residues. V dropped 2 bases and J dropped 10; count of bases not matched to a gene: 10. The germline CDR1 and CDR2 sequences are GTSNPN and SVGIG (reference sequence).

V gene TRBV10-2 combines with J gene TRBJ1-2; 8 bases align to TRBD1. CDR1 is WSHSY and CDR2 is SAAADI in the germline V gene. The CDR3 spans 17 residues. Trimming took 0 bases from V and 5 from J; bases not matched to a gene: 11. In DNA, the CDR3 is TGCGCCAGCAGTGAGTCATGGGGAACAGGGGGAGAGTATGGCTACACCTTC. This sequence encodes CASSESWGTGGEYGYTF.

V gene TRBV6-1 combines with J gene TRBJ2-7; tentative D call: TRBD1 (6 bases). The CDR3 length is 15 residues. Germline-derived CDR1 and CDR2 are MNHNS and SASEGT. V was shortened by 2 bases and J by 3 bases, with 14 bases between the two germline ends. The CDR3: CASSETDSFYYEQYF. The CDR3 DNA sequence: TGTGCCAGCAGTGAAACGGACAGTTTCTACTACGAGCAGTACTTC.

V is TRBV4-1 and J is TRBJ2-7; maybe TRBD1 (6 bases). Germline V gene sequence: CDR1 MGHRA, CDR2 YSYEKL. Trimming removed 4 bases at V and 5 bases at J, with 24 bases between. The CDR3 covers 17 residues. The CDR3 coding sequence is TGCGCCAGCAGCCCCGGGAAGGCAGGGGTCGGTAGGAACGAGCAGTACTTC. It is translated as CASSPGKAGVGRNEQYF.

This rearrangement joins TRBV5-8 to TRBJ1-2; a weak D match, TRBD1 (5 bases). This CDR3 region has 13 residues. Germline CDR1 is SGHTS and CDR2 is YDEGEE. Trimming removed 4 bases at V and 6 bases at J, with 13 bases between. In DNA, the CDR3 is TGTGCCAGCAGCCCTTTATCAGGGAATGGCTACACCTTC. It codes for CASSPLSGNGYTF.

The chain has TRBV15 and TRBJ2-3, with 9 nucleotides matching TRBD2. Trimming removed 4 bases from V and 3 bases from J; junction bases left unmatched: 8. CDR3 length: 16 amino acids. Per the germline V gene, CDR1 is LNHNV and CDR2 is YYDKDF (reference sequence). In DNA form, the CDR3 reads TGTGCCACCAGCAACTTAGCGGGAGTGGGGACAGATACGCAGTATTTT. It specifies CATSNLAGVGTDTQYF.

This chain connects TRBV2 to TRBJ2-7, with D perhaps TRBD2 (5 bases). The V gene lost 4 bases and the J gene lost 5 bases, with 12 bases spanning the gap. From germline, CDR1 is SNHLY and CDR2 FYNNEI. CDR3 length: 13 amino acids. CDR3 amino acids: CASSGLANDEQYF. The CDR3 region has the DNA TGTGCCAGCAGTGGTCTAGCCAACGACGAGCAGTACTTC.

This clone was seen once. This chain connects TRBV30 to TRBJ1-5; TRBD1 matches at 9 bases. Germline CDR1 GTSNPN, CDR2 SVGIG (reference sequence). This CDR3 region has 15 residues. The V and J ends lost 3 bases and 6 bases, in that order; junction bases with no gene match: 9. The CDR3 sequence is CAWREPGQGIQPQHF. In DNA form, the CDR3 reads TGTGCCTGGAGAGAACCGGGACAGGGCATTCAGCCCCAGCATTTT.

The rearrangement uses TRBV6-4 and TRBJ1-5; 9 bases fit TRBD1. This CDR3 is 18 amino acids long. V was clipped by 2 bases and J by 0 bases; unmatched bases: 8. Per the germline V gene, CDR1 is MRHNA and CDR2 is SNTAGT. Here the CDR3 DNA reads TGTGCCAGCAGTGACGTAACAGGGGGCCCTTATAGCAATCAGCCCCAGCATTTT. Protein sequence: CASSDVTGGPYSNQPQHF.

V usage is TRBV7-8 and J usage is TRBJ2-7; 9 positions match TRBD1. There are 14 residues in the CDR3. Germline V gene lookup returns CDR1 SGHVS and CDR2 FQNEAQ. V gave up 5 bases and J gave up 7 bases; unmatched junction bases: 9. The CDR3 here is CASSQGTGMGEQYF. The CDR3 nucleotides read TGTGCCAGCAGCCAAGGGACAGGGATGGGGGAGCAGTACTTC.

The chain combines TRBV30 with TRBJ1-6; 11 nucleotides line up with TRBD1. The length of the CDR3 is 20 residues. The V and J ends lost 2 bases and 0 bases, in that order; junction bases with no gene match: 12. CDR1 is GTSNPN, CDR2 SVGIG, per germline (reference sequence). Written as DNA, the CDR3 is TGTGCCTGGAGTACCGGGACAGGGGGGTATTTTAGCTCCTATAATTCACCCCTCCACTTT. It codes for CAWSTGTGGYFSSYNSPLHF.

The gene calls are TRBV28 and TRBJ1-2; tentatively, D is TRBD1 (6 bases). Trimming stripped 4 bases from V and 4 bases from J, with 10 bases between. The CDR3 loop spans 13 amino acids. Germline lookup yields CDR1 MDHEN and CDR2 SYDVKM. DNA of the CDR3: TGTGCCAGCAGTTCCGGGACATCCTATGGCTACACCTTC. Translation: CASSSGTSYGYTF.

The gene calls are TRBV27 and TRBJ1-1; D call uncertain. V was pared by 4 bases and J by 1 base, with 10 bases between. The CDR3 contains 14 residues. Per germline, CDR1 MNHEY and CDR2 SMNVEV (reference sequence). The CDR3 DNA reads TGTGCCAGCAGTTCCCTCTTGTCGAACACTGAAGCTTTCTTT. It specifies CASSSLLSNTEAFF.

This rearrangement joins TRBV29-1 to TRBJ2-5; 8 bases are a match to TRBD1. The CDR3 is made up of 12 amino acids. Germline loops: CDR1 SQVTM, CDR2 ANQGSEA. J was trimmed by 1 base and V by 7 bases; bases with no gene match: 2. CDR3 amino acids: CSGTGGQETQYF. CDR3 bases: TGCAGCGGCACAGGGGGCCAAGAGACCCAGTACTTC.

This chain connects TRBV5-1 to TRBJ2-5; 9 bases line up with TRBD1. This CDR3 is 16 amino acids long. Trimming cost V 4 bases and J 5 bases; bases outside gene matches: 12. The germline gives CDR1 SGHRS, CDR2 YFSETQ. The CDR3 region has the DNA TGCGCCAGCAGCGCACCGGGACAGGGAGGTGCGGAGACCCAGTACTTC. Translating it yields CASSAPGQGGAETQYF.

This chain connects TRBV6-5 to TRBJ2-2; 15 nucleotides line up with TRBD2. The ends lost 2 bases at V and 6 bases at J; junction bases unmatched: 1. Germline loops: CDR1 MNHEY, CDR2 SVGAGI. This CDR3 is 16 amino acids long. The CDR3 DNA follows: TGTGCCAGCAGTTACGGGACTAGCGGGAGGTCCGGGGAGCTGTTTTTT. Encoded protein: CASSYGTSGRSGELFF.